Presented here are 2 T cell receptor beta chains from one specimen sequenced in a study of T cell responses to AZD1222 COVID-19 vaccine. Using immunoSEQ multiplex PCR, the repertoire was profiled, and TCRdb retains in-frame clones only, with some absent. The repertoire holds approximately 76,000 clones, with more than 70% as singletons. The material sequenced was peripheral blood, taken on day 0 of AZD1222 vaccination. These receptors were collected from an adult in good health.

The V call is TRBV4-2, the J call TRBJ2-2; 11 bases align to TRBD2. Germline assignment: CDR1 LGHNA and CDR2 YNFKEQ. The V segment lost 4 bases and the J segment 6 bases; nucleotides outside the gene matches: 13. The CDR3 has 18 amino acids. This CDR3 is CASSPSVAGGRDSGELFF. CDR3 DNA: TGTGCCAGCAGCCCCTCGGTAGCGGGGGGGCGGGATTCCGGGGAGCTGTTTTTT.

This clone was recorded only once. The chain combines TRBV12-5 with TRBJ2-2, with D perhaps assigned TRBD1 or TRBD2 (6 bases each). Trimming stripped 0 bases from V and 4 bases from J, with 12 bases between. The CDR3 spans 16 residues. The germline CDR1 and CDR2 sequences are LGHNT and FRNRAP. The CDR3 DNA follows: TGTGCTAGTGGTTTGGTACTAGGAGGGGGCACCGGGGAGCTGTTTTTT. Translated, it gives CASGLVLGGGTGELFF.